Sequencing of this T cell receptor beta chain was carried out in a study of cytomegalovirus exposure and HLA in healthy donors. Whole-study findings and limits: Sequence variants that were highly shared formed a cluster that was likely a sequencing artifact. Most of the CMV-associated TCR beta chains (in a later analysis) appeared to be HLA-restricted. Roughly even sequencing depth across donors was the assumption behind the presence/absence analyses. The majority of TCR sequences were rare, yet some public TCRs appeared in many donors.

PCR was performed using 60 Vbeta and 13 Jbeta primers. Assay used: immunoSEQ multiplex PCR; TCRdb lists only in-frame clones, some missing. The sample includes about 180,000 clones, about three quarters of them seen just once. The CDR3 has 13 amino acids. V trimming: 4 bases; J trimming: 6 bases; junction bases outside the gene matches: 4. Looked up from germline, CDR1 is WNHNN and CDR2 is SYGVQD (reference sequence). Notes on this clone: Its specificity is not known.

V gene TRBV10-1 combines with J gene TRBJ2-5, with TRBD1 matching 8 bases. The specimen sequenced was PBMCs. The TCR comes from a man in his forties in good health and CMV-seronegative. CDR3 nucleotides: TGCGCCAGCAGTGCCGACAGGGGCCAGACCCAGTACTTC. It yields the protein CASSADRGQTQYF.